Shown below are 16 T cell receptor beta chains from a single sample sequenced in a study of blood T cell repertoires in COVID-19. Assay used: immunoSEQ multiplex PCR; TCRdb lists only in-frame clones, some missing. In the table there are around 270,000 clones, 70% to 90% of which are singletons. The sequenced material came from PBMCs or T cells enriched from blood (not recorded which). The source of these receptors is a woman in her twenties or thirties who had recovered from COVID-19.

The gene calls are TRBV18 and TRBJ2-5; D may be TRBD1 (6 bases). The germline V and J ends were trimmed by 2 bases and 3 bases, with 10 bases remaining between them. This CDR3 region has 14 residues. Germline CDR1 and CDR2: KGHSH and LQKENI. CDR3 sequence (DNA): TGTGCCAGCTCACCAGCCGGGACAAAAGAGACCCAGTACTTC. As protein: CASSPAGTKETQYF.

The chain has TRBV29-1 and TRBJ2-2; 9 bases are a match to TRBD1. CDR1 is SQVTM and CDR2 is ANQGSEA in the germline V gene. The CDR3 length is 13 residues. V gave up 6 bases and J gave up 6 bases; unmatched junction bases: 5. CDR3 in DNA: TGCAGCGTCGGGACAGGGTCTGCCGGGGAGCTGTTTTTT. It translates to CSVGTGSAGELFF.

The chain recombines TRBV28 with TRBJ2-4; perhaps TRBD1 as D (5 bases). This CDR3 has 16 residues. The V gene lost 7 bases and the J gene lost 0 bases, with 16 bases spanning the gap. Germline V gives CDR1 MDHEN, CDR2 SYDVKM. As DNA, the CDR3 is TGTGCCAGCACCAAGGACACTCTCCTAGCCAAAAACATTCAGTACTTC. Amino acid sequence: CASTKDTLLAKNIQYF.

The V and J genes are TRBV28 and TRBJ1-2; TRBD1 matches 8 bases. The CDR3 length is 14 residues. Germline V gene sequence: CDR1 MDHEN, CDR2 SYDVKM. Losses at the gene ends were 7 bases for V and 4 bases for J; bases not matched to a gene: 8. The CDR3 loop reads CASTSTGGVYGYTF. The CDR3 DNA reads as TGTGCCAGCACTTCCACAGGGGGAGTCTATGGCTACACCTTC.

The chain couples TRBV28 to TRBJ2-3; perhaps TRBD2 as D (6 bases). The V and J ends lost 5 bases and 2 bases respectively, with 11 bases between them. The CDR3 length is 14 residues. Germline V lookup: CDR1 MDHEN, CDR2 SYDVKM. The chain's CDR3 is CASSGRGFTDTQYF. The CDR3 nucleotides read TGTGCCAGCAGTGGCCGGGGGTTCACAGATACGCAGTATTTT.

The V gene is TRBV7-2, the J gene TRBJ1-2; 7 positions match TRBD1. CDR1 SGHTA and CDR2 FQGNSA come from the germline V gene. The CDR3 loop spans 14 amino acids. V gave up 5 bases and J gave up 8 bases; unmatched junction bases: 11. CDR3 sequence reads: CASSPGTVGLGYTF. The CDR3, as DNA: TGTGCCAGCAGCCCCGGGACAGTGGGGTTAGGCTACACCTTC.

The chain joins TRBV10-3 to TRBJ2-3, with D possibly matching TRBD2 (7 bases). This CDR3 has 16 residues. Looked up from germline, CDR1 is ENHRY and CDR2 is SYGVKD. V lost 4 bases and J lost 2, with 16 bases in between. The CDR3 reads CAISALGAGATDTQYF. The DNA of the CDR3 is TGTGCCATCAGTGCCCTCGGGGCGGGGGCCACAGATACGCAGTATTTT.

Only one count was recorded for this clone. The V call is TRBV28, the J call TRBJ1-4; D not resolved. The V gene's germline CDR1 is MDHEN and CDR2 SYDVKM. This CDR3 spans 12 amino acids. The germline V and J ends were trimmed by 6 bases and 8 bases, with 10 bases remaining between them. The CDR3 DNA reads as TGTGCCAGCAGCCCGGTTTCGGAAAAACTGTTTTTT. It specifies CASSPVSEKLFF.

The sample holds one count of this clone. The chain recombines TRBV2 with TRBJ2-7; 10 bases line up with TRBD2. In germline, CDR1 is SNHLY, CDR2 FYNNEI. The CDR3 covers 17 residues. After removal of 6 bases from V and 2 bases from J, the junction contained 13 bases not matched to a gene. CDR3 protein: CASSPSGGIGRTYEQYF. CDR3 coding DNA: TGTGCCAGCAGCCCTAGCGGGGGTATCGGGAGGACCTACGAGCAGTACTTC. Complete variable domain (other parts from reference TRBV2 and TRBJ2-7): EPEVTQTPSHQVTQMGQEVILRCVPISNHLYFYWYRQILGQKVEFLVSFYNNEISEKSEIFDDQFSVERPDGSNFTLKIRSTKLEDSAMYFCASSPSGGIGRTYEQYFGPGTRLTVT.

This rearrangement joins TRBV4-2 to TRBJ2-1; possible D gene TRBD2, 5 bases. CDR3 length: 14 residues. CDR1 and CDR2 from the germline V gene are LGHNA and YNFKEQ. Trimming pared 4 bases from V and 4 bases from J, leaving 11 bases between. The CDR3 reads CASSPRRQYNEQFF. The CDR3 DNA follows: TGTGCCAGCAGCCCCAGGAGGCAATACAATGAGCAGTTCTTC.

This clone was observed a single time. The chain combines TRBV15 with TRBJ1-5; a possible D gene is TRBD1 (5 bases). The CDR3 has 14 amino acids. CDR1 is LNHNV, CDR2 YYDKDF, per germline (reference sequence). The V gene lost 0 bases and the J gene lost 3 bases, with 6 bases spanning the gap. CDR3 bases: TGTGCCACCAGCAGAGAAGGGGTCAATCAGCCCCAGCATTTT. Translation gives CATSREGVNQPQHF.

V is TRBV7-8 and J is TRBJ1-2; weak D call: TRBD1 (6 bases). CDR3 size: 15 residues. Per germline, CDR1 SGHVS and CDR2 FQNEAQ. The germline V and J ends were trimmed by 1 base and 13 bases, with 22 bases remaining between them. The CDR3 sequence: CASSLVGGRGSRCTF. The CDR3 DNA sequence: TGTGCCAGCAGCTTAGTGGGGGGGCGCGGTAGTCGGTGCACCTTC.

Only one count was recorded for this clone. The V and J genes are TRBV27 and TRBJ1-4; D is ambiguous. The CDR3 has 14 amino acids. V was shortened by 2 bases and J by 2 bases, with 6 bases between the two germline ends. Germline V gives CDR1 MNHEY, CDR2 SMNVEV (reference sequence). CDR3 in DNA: TGTGCCAGCAGTTTAGGAGGGACTAATGAAAAACTGTTTTTT. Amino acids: CASSLGGTNEKLFF.

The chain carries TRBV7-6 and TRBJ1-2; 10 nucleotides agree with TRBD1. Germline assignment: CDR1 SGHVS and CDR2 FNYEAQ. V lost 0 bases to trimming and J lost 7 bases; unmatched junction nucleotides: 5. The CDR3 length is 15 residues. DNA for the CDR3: TGTGCCAGCAGCTTAGCCGGGACAGGGGTTGCTGGCTACACCTTC. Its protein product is CASSLAGTGVAGYTF.

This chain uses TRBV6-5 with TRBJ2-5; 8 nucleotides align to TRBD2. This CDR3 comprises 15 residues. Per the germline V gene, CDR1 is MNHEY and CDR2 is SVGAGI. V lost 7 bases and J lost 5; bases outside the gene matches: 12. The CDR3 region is CASKWLAGGRETQYF. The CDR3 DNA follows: TGTGCCAGCAAATGGTTGGCGGGGGGTCGTGAGACCCAGTACTTC.

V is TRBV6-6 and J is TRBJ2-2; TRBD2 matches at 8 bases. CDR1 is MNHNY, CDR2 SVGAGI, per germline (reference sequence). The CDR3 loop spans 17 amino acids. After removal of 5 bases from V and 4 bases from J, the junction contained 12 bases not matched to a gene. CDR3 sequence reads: CASSHSGILRSTGELFF. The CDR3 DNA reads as TGTGCCAGCAGTCATAGCGGGATCCTCCGGAGCACCGGGGAGCTGTTTTTT.